A selection of T cell receptor beta chains follows, all from one sample in a study of blood T cells in healthy people across ages. One entry per CDR3 protein, called by TCRdb with MiXCR from the 5' RACE reads. This table has about 780,000 distinct CDR3 sequences, 20% to 30% appearing once. These sequences were also reported in another study, on T cells of mothers and their children.

The sample taken for sequencing was blood. Receptor source: a boy aged 5-17 years in good health. CDR3s include the opening cysteine and the closing phenylalanine or tryptophan. The D gene is left open where the match is weak. Only some rows state a clone size, as once, few, many or a class for expanded clones.

V gene: TRBV28
J gene: TRBJ1-1
clone size: few
D gene: -
CDR3 protein: CASSFLDRPDAFF
CDR3 DNA: TGTGCCAGCAGTTTCTTGGACCGGCCTGACGCTTTCTTT

V gene: TRBV11-2
J gene: TRBJ2-5
clone size: -
D gene: -
CDR3 protein: CASSFFLTSSADQETQYF
CDR3 DNA: TGTGCCAGCAGTTTTTTTCTCACCTCGTCGGCCGACCAAGAGACCCAGTACTTC

V gene: TRBV20-1
J gene: TRBJ1-6
clone size: few
D gene: -
CDR3 protein: CSAQGAQRRDSPLHF
CDR3 DNA: TGCAGTGCTCAAGGGGCACAGAGGAGGGATTCACCCCTCCACTTT

V gene: TRBV27
J gene: TRBJ2-2
clone size: -
D gene: -
CDR3 protein: CASSLIGFSGTGELLF
CDR3 DNA: TGTGCCAGCAGTTTGATCGGGTTCAGCGGCACCGGGGAGCTGCTTTTT

V gene: TRBV14
J gene: TRBJ2-1
clone size: -
D gene: TRBD2
CDR3 protein: CASSLRLAGPYNEQFF
CDR3 DNA: TGTGCCAGCAGCCTCCGACTAGCGGGACCATACAATGAGCAGTTCTTC

V gene: TRBV7-3
J gene: TRBJ2-5
clone size: many
D gene: -
CDR3 protein: CASSRQRQETQYF
CDR3 DNA: TGTGCCAGCAGCCGACAGCGCCAAGAGACCCAGTACTTC

V gene: TRBV21-1
J gene: TRBJ1-2
clone size: few
D gene: -
CDR3 protein: CASSAQRRGTGQGARYGYTF
CDR3 DNA: TGTGCCAGCAGCGCCCAGCGGCGGGGAACGGGACAGGGGGCGCGATATGGCTACACCTTC

V gene: TRBV12-3/TRBV12-4
J gene: TRBJ2-3
clone size: few
D gene: -
CDR3 protein: CASSGGTSTDTQYF
CDR3 DNA: TGTGCCAGCAGTGGGGGGACTAGCACAGATACGCAGTATTTT

V gene: TRBV6-5
J gene: TRBJ2-5
clone size: few
D gene: -
CDR3 protein: CASSYGSGVRTQYF
CDR3 DNA: TGTGCCAGCAGTTACGGCTCAGGGGTGAGGACCCAGTACTTC

V gene: TRBV18
J gene: TRBJ1-4
clone size: few
D gene: -
CDR3 protein: CASSPSPDHNEKLFF
CDR3 DNA: TGTGCCAGCTCCCCCTCTCCCGACCATAATGAAAAACTGTTTTTT

V gene: TRBV12-3/TRBV12-4
J gene: TRBJ2-3
clone size: -
D gene: TRBD2
CDR3 protein: CASSPRGGPDTQYF
CDR3 DNA: TGTGCCAGCAGTCCGCGGGGGGGCCCGGATACGCAGTATTTT

V gene: TRBV10-3
J gene: TRBJ2-7
clone size: -
D gene: TRBD1
CDR3 protein: CATYHGRGRLNRLTIYEQYF
CDR3 DNA: TGTGCCACATACCATGGCAGGGGGCGGCTCAACCGACTTACCATCTACGAGCAGTACTTC

V gene: TRBV2
J gene: TRBJ2-7
clone size: -
D gene: -
CDR3 protein: CAGSRDTYEQYF
CDR3 DNA: TGTGCCGGGTCCAGGGACACCTACGAGCAGTACTTC

V gene: TRBV28
J gene: TRBJ1-2
clone size: -
D gene: -
CDR3 protein: CASRSLGRMIAPYTF
CDR3 DNA: TGTGCCAGCAGATCCCTGGGACGGATGATCGCTCCCTACACCTTC

V gene: TRBV10-3
J gene: TRBJ2-3
clone size: once
D gene: -
CDR3 protein: CAISVSEDSTDTQYF
CDR3 DNA: TGTGCCATCAGTGTTTCCGAGGATTCCACAGATACGCAGTATTTT

V gene: TRBV6-5
J gene: TRBJ1-1
clone size: many
D gene: -
CDR3 protein: CASSYPNTEAFF
CDR3 DNA: TGTGCCAGCAGTTACCCGAACACTGAAGCTTTCTTT

V gene: TRBV5-1
J gene: TRBJ1-3
clone size: -
D gene: -
CDR3 protein: CASSLEGSRGNTIYF
CDR3 DNA: TGCGCCAGCAGCTTGGAGGGGTCTCGGGGAAACACCATATATTTT

V gene: TRBV12-3/TRBV12-4
J gene: TRBJ2-1
clone size: many
D gene: -
CDR3 protein: CASSLGGDEQFF
CDR3 DNA: TGTGCCAGCAGCCTTGGAGGAGATGAGCAGTTCTTC

V gene: TRBV6-6
J gene: TRBJ1-2
clone size: -
D gene: -
CDR3 protein: CASSPGVDYGYTF
CDR3 DNA: TGTGCCAGCAGTCCCGGCGTGGACTATGGCTACACCTTC

V gene: TRBV5-1
J gene: TRBJ1-2
clone size: -
D gene: -
CDR3 protein: CASTNGGGYTF
CDR3 DNA: TGCGCCAGCACCAACGGCGGCGGCTACACCTTC

V gene: TRBV11-2
J gene: TRBJ2-7
clone size: few
D gene: -
CDR3 protein: CASSPRDRTYEQYF
CDR3 DNA: TGTGCCAGCAGTCCTCGCGACAGAACCTACGAGCAGTACTTC

V gene: TRBV28
J gene: TRBJ2-5
clone size: few
D gene: -
CDR3 protein: CASRSTGSQETQYF
CDR3 DNA: TGTGCCAGCCGAAGCACGGGCTCCCAAGAGACCCAGTACTTC

V gene: TRBV7-3
J gene: TRBJ2-1
clone size: -
D gene: -
CDR3 protein: CASSLNQGPDEQFF
CDR3 DNA: TGTGCCAGCAGCTTAAATCAGGGGCCAGATGAGCAGTTCTTC

V gene: TRBV28
J gene: TRBJ2-7
clone size: few
D gene: TRBD1
CDR3 protein: CASLRDRRDLVYVQYF
CDR3 DNA: TGTGCCAGCCTCCGGGACAGGCGGGACCTGGTGTACGTGCAGTACTTC

V gene: TRBV30
J gene: TRBJ2-5
clone size: -
D gene: TRBD2
CDR3 protein: CAWGTSGGTQETQYF
CDR3 DNA: TGTGCCTGGGGGACTAGCGGGGGGACTCAAGAGACCCAGTACTTC

V gene: TRBV29-1
J gene: TRBJ1-2
clone size: -
D gene: TRBD1
CDR3 protein: CSVPTGTNGYTF
CDR3 DNA: TGCAGCGTCCCGACAGGGACGAATGGCTACACCTTC

V gene: TRBV20-1
J gene: TRBJ2-7
clone size: few
D gene: TRBD1
CDR3 protein: CSATRTGTGYEQYF
CDR3 DNA: TGCAGTGCTACCCGGACAGGGACGGGCTACGAGCAGTACTTC

V gene: TRBV29-1
J gene: TRBJ2-5
clone size: few
D gene: -
CDR3 protein: CSVVQGGQETQYF
CDR3 DNA: TGCAGCGTTGTTCAGGGTGGGCAAGAGACCCAGTACTTC

V gene: TRBV3-1
J gene: TRBJ2-5
clone size: -
D gene: TRBD1
CDR3 protein: CASSPRQGMYQETQYF
CDR3 DNA: TGTGCCAGCAGCCCTCGACAGGGGATGTACCAAGAGACCCAGTACTTC

V gene: TRBV7-9
J gene: TRBJ1-2
clone size: many
D gene: -
CDR3 protein: CASSLVGGGYTF
CDR3 DNA: TGTGCCAGCAGCTTGGTCGGCGGAGGCTACACCTTC

V gene: TRBV5-1
J gene: TRBJ2-5
clone size: few
D gene: TRBD2
CDR3 protein: CASSLGGGPAMQETQYF
CDR3 DNA: TGCGCCAGCAGCTTGGGCGGGGGGCCTGCAATGCAAGAGACCCAGTACTTC

V gene: TRBV12-3/TRBV12-4
J gene: TRBJ2-3
clone size: -
D gene: TRBD1
CDR3 protein: CARPPARRQGLTDTQYF
CDR3 DNA: TGTGCCAGGCCCCCCGCTCGGAGACAGGGCCTCACAGATACGCAGTATTTT

V gene: TRBV24-1
J gene: TRBJ1-5
clone size: -
D gene: -
CDR3 protein: CVTSETGALDQPQHF
CDR3 DNA: TGTGTCACCAGCGAGACGGGGGCGCTGGATCAGCCCCAGCATTTT

V gene: TRBV7-6
J gene: TRBJ2-7
clone size: few
D gene: -
CDR3 protein: CASSLWQEDYEQYF
CDR3 DNA: TGTGCCAGCAGCTTATGGCAGGAAGACTACGAGCAGTACTTC

V gene: TRBV7-2
J gene: TRBJ2-1
clone size: -
D gene: -
CDR3 protein: CASSRTSSNEQFF
CDR3 DNA: TGTGCCAGCAGCCGTACTAGTAGCAATGAGCAGTTCTTC

V gene: TRBV5-1
J gene: TRBJ1-4
clone size: few
D gene: -
CDR3 protein: CASSAGQSSTNEKLFF
CDR3 DNA: TGCGCCAGCAGCGCAGGACAGTCCTCAACTAATGAAAAACTGTTTTTT

V gene: TRBV12-3/TRBV12-4
J gene: TRBJ1-2
clone size: -
D gene: -
CDR3 protein: CASSLVRVDYGYTF
CDR3 DNA: TGTGCCAGCAGTTTAGTCCGGGTGGACTATGGCTACACCTTC

V gene: TRBV9
J gene: TRBJ1-1
clone size: -
D gene: -
CDR3 protein: CASSVRQLDTEAFF
CDR3 DNA: TGTGCCAGCAGCGTCAGACAACTGGACACTGAAGCTTTCTTT

V gene: TRBV20-1
J gene: TRBJ2-1
clone size: -
D gene: TRBD2
CDR3 protein: CSARDPASGYEQFF
CDR3 DNA: TGCAGTGCTAGAGATCCAGCTAGCGGGTACGAGCAGTTCTTC

V gene: TRBV27
J gene: TRBJ2-5
clone size: few
D gene: -
CDR3 protein: CASSLEKDQETQYF
CDR3 DNA: TGTGCCAGCAGTTTGGAAAAGGACCAAGAGACCCAGTACTTC

V gene: TRBV10-3
J gene: TRBJ2-3
clone size: -
D gene: TRBD1
CDR3 protein: CAISEVVGQGSTDTQYF
CDR3 DNA: TGTGCCATCAGTGAAGTGGTGGGACAGGGGTCCACAGATACGCAGTATTTT

V gene: TRBV6-5
J gene: TRBJ1-6
clone size: few
D gene: -
CDR3 protein: CASSSRRDPSSPLHF
CDR3 DNA: TGTGCCAGCAGCAGTCGCCGGGACCCGAGTTCACCCCTCCACTTT

V gene: TRBV5-1
J gene: TRBJ1-2
clone size: -
D gene: -
CDR3 protein: CASSLLGERGYTF
CDR3 DNA: TGCGCCAGCAGCTTGTTGGGGGAGCGCGGCTACACCTTC